This T cell receptor (beta chain) came from a study of T cell repertoires in aging, cancer and after chemotherapy. Study-wide background: Millions of TCR reads were in the whole dataset.

This clonotype has more than one count but fewer than ten. Its specificity is unknown. General study points: In each cancer cohort, median generation probability increased across chemotherapy, suggesting thymic output rebounded. Untreated cancer patients had significantly lower blood TCR diversity than age-matched healthy donors. Lymphoid organ infiltration in hematological cancer patients may impair thymic emigration or peripheral T cell expansion.

Peripheral blood genomic DNA, not sorted cells or RNA, was the template. The germline V gene encodes CDR1 SEHNR and CDR2 FQNEAQ (reference sequence). This CDR3 has 10 amino acids. With 9 bases removed from V and 10 bases from J, the gap between germline ends came to 9 bases. TRB rearrangements spanning V, D and J were amplified using mixed TRB-A/B primers. TCRdb fed the multiplex PCR reads into MiXCR, producing one record per CDR3 protein. The sample shows over 5,500 distinct CDR3 sequences, around a third of them seen only once. Specimen: blood. This chain uses TRBV7-9 with TRBJ1-4, with D maybe TRBD1 (5 bases). The TCR comes from a human donor with a blood cancer. This CDR3 reads CARQAGKLFF. The CDR3 nucleotides are TGTGCCAGACAGGCCGGAAAACTGTTTTTT.